This T cell receptor (beta chain) is drawn from a study of control samples from healthy donors and cancer patients. Generated by immunoSEQ multiplex PCR, the TCRdb table keeps only in-frame clones and is missing some. The data contain roughly 41,000 clones, about 94% of them seen just once; the ten biggest clones take up more than 20%. The CDR3 is made up of 18 amino acids. Germline CDR1 reads MNHEY; CDR2 reads SMNVEV (reference sequence). With V trimmed by 0 bases and J by 5 bases, 12 bases remained unmatched. The gene calls are TRBV27 and TRBJ2-1; 8 positions agree with TRBD1. The source of this sequence is a man aged 60 to 75 in good health. Sequencing input: blood. Written as DNA, the CDR3 is TGTGCCAGCAGTTTATCGATAAGGGGCAGGGGGCGGGACAATGAGCAGTTCTTC. The encoded protein is CASSLSIRGRGRDNEQFF.